One sample yielded the 12 T cell receptor beta chains listed below, sequenced in a study of PD-L1 blockade in urothelial cancer. The time point here: pretreatment peripheral blood. Measured with immunoSEQ multiplex PCR; TCRdb has only the in-frame clones, and not every one. The sample carries around 70,000 clones, 84% recorded once. This material consisted of PBMCs, taken around atezolizumab (anti-PD-L1) treatment. Receptors originate from a woman aged 65 to 85 with urothelial cancer.

The chain joins TRBV10-3 to TRBJ2-3; 8 bases fit TRBD2. Trimming took 0 bases from V and 4 from J; bases not matched to a gene: 9. Germline CDR1 is ENHRY and CDR2 is SYGVKD. The CDR3 loop spans 17 amino acids. The CDR3 DNA reads TGTGCCATCAGTGAGTCACCTAGCGGGCACGGGGCAGATACGCAGTATTTT. Protein product: CAISESPSGHGADTQYF.

This clone has only one observation. The genes are TRBV5-6 and TRBJ2-1; TRBD1 matches at 7 bases. The CDR3 loop spans 13 amino acids. V gave up 2 bases and J gave up 6 bases; unmatched junction bases: 2. Germline V CDR1 and CDR2: SGHDT, YYEEEE. The CDR3 DNA sequence: TGTGCCAGCAGCTTCAGACAGGGCAATGAGCAGTTCTTC. This codes for CASSFRQGNEQFF.

The V and J genes are TRBV5-1 and TRBJ2-1; D unclear. The CDR3 runs 12 residues. Germline lookup yields CDR1 SGHRS and CDR2 YFSETQ. Deletions cut 6 bases from V and 2 bases from J, with 6 bases between. CDR3 sequence (DNA): TGCGCCAGCAAAGACACCTACAATGAGCAGTTCTTC. This sequence encodes CASKDTYNEQFF.

The chain couples TRBV7-2 to TRBJ2-1, with TRBD2 matching 8 bases. The CDR3 is made up of 14 amino acids. V trimming: 1 base; J trimming: 9 bases; junction bases outside the gene matches: 5. Germline lookup yields CDR1 SGHTA and CDR2 FQGNSA. Here the CDR3 reads CASSLGGLAGEQFF. CDR3 DNA: TGTGCCAGCAGCTTAGGGGGTCTAGCGGGTGAGCAGTTCTTC.

The V call is TRBV4-3, the J call TRBJ2-3; TRBD2 might be the D (6 bases). The CDR3 is 15 amino acids. Trimming left V 4 bases short and J 4 bases short, with 15 bases between. CDR1 and CDR2 (germline): LGHNA, YSLEER. CDR3 amino acids: CASSPEGSAADTQYF. CDR3 in DNA: TGCGCCAGCAGCCCGGAGGGGTCTGCGGCAGATACGCAGTATTTT.

The CDR3 spells CASSLGRGSDGYTF. CDR3 nucleotide sequence: TGTGCCAGCAGCTTAGGCAGGGGGTCTGATGGCTACACCTTC. The chain is built from TRBV11-2 and TRBJ1-2; TRBD1 aligns across 7 bases. The J segment lost 6 bases and the V segment lost 1 base, leaving 5 bases of the junction unmatched. The CDR3 contains 14 residues. Germline CDR1 and CDR2: SGHAT and FQNNGV.

This chain connects TRBV6-1 to TRBJ1-5, with 9 nucleotides matching TRBD1. Germline CDR1 is MNHNS and CDR2 is SASEGT. The V and J ends lost 2 bases and 7 bases, in that order; junction bases with no gene match: 6. The CDR3 extends over 15 amino acids. This CDR3 reads CASSEIGTGNQPQHF. CDR3 nucleotide sequence: TGTGCCAGCAGTGAAATTGGGACAGGGAACCAGCCCCAGCATTTT.

This clone was observed a few times. CDR3: CASSRSRTGYTEAFF. CDR3 bases: TGTGCCAGCAGCAGATCCAGGACAGGCTACACTGAAGCTTTCTTT. The chain carries TRBV21-1 and TRBJ1-1; the D call of TRBD1 is as the table states it, not checked on the DNA. TRBV21-1 is classified as a pseudogene. The CDR3 length is 15 residues.

This chain joins TRBV30 and TRBJ2-3, with D possibly TRBD2 on 5 matching bases. The CDR3 totals 15 residues. Germline CDR1 GTSNPN, CDR2 SVGIG (reference sequence). V lost 0 bases and J 0 bases, leaving 10 bases between the germline ends. CDR3 coding DNA: TGTGCCTGGAGTGTACTCCGCGGGAGCACAGATACGCAGTATTTT. It yields the protein CAWSVLRGSTDTQYF.

This clone showed up just once. The rearrangement links TRBV4-1 to TRBJ2-4; 9 bases fit TRBD1. J gave up 7 bases and V 1 base, and 2 bases lay outside the gene matches. Germline CDR1 is MGHRA and CDR2 is YSYEKL. This CDR3 comprises 14 residues. The CDR3 spells CASSQVTGGNIQYF. The CDR3 nucleotides read TGCGCCAGCAGCCAAGTGACAGGGGGTAACATTCAGTACTTC.

The rearrangement joins TRBV9 to TRBJ2-2; TRBD2 matches at 7 bases. Germline loops: CDR1 SGDLS, CDR2 YYNGEE. The CDR3 totals 16 residues. With 1 base clipped from V and 3 bases from J, the junction kept 6 bases outside the gene matches. The CDR3 spells CASSVFAGVDTGELFF. The CDR3 nucleotides read TGTGCCAGCAGCGTATTCGCGGGGGTGGACACCGGGGAGCTGTTTTTT. Filled out from reference TRBV9 and TRBJ2-2, the complete variable domain reads DSGVTQTPKHLITATGQRVTLRCSPRSGDLSVYWYQQSLDQGLQFLIQYYNGEERAKGNILERFSAQQFPDLHSELNLSSLELGDSALYFCASSVFAGVDTGELFFGEGSRLTVL.

The gene calls are TRBV27 and TRBJ2-5; 7 bases match TRBD2. The V gene's germline CDR1 is MNHEY and CDR2 SMNVEV (reference sequence). Germline trimming cut 5 bases from V and 1 base from J; bases unmatched to any gene: 4. The CDR3 covers 14 residues. Here the CDR3 DNA reads TGTGCCAGCAGTCTGGGACTATCCCAAGAGACCCAGTACTTC. Translated, it gives CASSLGLSQETQYF.